Included here is one TCR beta chain sequence, with context. These data originate in a study of blood T cells in healthy people across ages. The ends were cut back, 7 bases at V and 5 bases at J, with 17 bases in the middle. The length of the CDR3 is 13 residues. Germline lookup yields CDR1 SQVTM and CDR2 ANQGSEA. A J-beta primer mix and a sample-barcoded 5' primer were used in a second PCR of about 6 to 12 cycles. TCRdb re-called the 5' RACE reads with MiXCR, one entry per CDR3 protein. The data show 1,500,000 or so distinct CDR3 sequences, with approximately 42% seen just once and around 4% held by the top ten.

This TCR was recovered from a woman between 18 and 30 years old in good health. Sequencing used blood. The rearrangement links TRBV29-1 to TRBJ2-5; D might be TRBD1 (6 bases). The CDR3 sequence is CSAAHRARETQYF. CDR3 bases: TGCAGCGCTGCGCACAGGGCGAGGGAGACCCAGTACTTC.